Each of the 18 T cell receptor beta chains below was sequenced from the same sample in a study of blood T cell repertoires in COVID-19. Some clones are missing from TCRdb's copy, which holds only in-frame ones; the method was immunoSEQ multiplex PCR. The repertoire holds 120,000 to 150,000 clones, with 60% to 85% as singletons. The specimen sequenced was peripheral blood. The receptors stem from a man between 50 and 59 years old with acute or convalescent COVID-19.

The V gene is TRBV5-5, the J gene TRBJ2-7; 7 nucleotides line up with TRBD2. After removal of 0 bases from V and 2 bases from J, the junction contained 5 bases not matched to a gene. This CDR3 is built from 15 residues. Germline V gene data show CDR1 as SGHKS and CDR2 as YYEKEE (reference sequence). The CDR3 here is CASSLAASGAYEQYF. CDR3 DNA: TGTGCCAGCAGCTTGGCGGCTAGCGGTGCCTACGAGCAGTACTTC. The whole variable domain, filled in from reference TRBV5-5 and TRBJ2-7, reads DAGVTQSPTHLIKTRGQQVTLRCSPISGHKSVSWYQQVLGQGPQFIFQYYEKEERGRGNFPDRFSARQFPNYSSELNVNALLLGDSALYLCASSLAASGAYEQYFGPGTRLTVT.

This sequence joins TRBV14 and TRBJ1-2, with D hard to call. V dropped 6 bases and J dropped 8 bases, with 13 bases sitting between them. Germline V lookup: CDR1 SGHDN, CDR2 FVKESK. CDR3 length equals 12 residues. Here the CDR3 reads CASSFGDGGYTF. The CDR3 DNA sequence: TGTGCCAGCAGTTTCGGAGACGGGGGCTACACCTTC.

CDR3 loop: CASSLAAGYTF. The CDR3 nucleotides read TGTGCCAGCAGCCTAGCAGCTGGCTACACCTTC. The chain carries TRBV3-1 (or the pseudogene TRBV3-2) and TRBJ1-2; D is unresolved. Germline V lookup: CDR1 LGHDT, CDR2 YNNKEL (reference sequence). The CDR3 contains 11 residues. The ends were cut back, 4 bases at V and 7 bases at J, with 7 bases in the middle.

The chain links TRBV10-1 to TRBJ1-5; D might be TRBD1 (5 bases). The germline V gene has CDR1 WNHNN and CDR2 SYGVQD (reference sequence). V lost 4 bases to trimming and J lost 2 bases, with 12 bases between them. The CDR3 loop spans 15 amino acids. The CDR3 region is CASSGRGGGNQPQHF. The CDR3 coding sequence is TGCGCCAGCAGTGGAAGGGGTGGGGGCAATCAGCCCCAGCATTTT.

The chain couples TRBV2 to TRBJ1-2, with 8 bases identical to TRBD1. After removal of 6 bases from V and 3 bases from J, the junction contained 3 bases not matched to a gene. This CDR3 spans 13 amino acids. The germline CDR1 and CDR2 sequences are SNHLY and FYNNEI. The CDR3 sequence is CASRLDRDYGYTF. CDR3 sequence (DNA): TGTGCCAGCAGATTGGACAGGGACTATGGCTACACCTTC.

This chain connects TRBV27 to TRBJ2-7; D might be TRBD1 (7 bases). Trimming took off 3 bases at V and 5 bases at J, with 11 bases between the two ends. This CDR3 contains 13 residues. Germline CDR1 MNHEY, CDR2 SMNVEV (reference sequence). For the CDR3, the DNA is TGTGCCAGCAGTTTCTCAGGGGGGAACGAGCAGTACTTC. It specifies CASSFSGGNEQYF.

By share of the sample, this clone is medium-sized. The V call is TRBV10-3, the J call TRBJ1-5; 7 bases fit TRBD1. Looked up from germline, CDR1 is ENHRY and CDR2 is SYGVKD. The V and J ends lost 10 bases and 0 bases, in that order; junction bases with no gene match: 6. This CDR3 contains 14 residues. CDR3 in amino acids: CASGTADSNQPQHF. The DNA of the CDR3 is TGTGCCAGCGGGACAGCGGATAGCAATCAGCCCCAGCATTTT.

The genes are TRBV3-1 (or the pseudogene TRBV3-2) and TRBJ2-3; 13 bases map to TRBD2. This CDR3 is built from 17 residues. Unmatched junction bases numbered 11, after V lost 4 bases and J lost 7 bases. CDR1 and CDR2 (germline): LGHDT, YNNKEL (reference sequence). CDR3 loop: CASSPLTSGGASNTQYF. Written as DNA, the CDR3 is TGTGCCAGCAGCCCCCTCACTAGCGGGGGGGCCAGTAATACGCAGTATTTT.

The genes are TRBV4-1 and TRBJ1-5, with D hard to call. Trimming pared 7 bases from V and 0 bases from J, leaving 10 bases between. Germline assignment: CDR1 MGHRA and CDR2 YSYEKL. The CDR3 is 14 amino acids. This CDR3 is CASTEAYSNQPQHF. As DNA, the CDR3 is TGCGCCAGCACCGAAGCTTATAGCAATCAGCCCCAGCATTTT.

The V and J genes are TRBV2 and TRBJ2-7; TRBD2 matches at 10 bases. Germline V lookup: CDR1 SNHLY, CDR2 FYNNEI. The CDR3 spans 16 residues. The J segment lost 2 bases and the V segment lost 2 bases, leaving 6 bases of the junction unmatched. This CDR3 reads CASSESRLAGAYEQYF. In DNA form, the CDR3 reads TGTGCCAGCAGTGAATCACGGCTAGCGGGGGCCTACGAGCAGTACTTC. The variable domain in full, with the rest retrieved from reference TRBV2 and TRBJ2-7, is EPEVTQTPSHQVTQMGQEVILRCVPISNHLYFYWYRQILGQKVEFLVSFYNNEISEKSEIFDDQFSVERPDGSNFTLKIRSTKLEDSAMYFCASSESRLAGAYEQYFGPGTRLTVT.

The J gene is TRBJ2-1, the V gene TRBV24-1, with a weak D call TRBD1 (5 bases). Trimming took 8 bases from V and 8 from J, leaving 12 bases between them. CDR3 length: 12 amino acids. Germline V CDR1 and CDR2: KGHDR, SFDVKD. DNA for the CDR3: TGTGCCACCAAAGGGGATAAGGATGAGCAGTTCTTC. Translation gives CATKGDKDEQFF.

This chain links TRBV25-1 with TRBJ2-2, with D possibly TRBD1 on 5 matching bases. The V end was cut by 5 bases, the J end by 0 bases, with 13 bases between. CDR3 length equals 16 residues. Germline V gene data show CDR1 as MGHDK and CDR2 as SYGVNS. The chain's CDR3 is CASSRQGAPNTGELFF. The CDR3 nucleotides are TGTGCCAGCAGTCGACAAGGGGCGCCGAACACCGGGGAGCTGTTTTTT.

The chain employs TRBV6-4 and TRBJ1-1; D is undetermined. The CDR3 is 14 residues long. Looked up from germline, CDR1 is MRHNA and CDR2 is SNTAGT. Trimming took off 3 bases at V and 4 bases at J, with 12 bases between the two ends. This chain's CDR3 is CASSERGGGTEAFF. CDR3 coding DNA: TGTGCCAGCAGTGAGCGGGGAGGTGGCACTGAAGCTTTCTTT.

The CDR3 protein is CAWSVKVGNRGPFLGGQYV. CDR3 in DNA: TGTGCCTGGAGTGTTAAAGTAGGTAACAGGGGGCCCTTTCTCGGCGGGCAGTACGTC. The chain carries TRBV30 and TRBJ2-7; TRBD1 aligns across 9 bases. This CDR3 region has 19 residues. Trimming removed 0 bases from V and 9 bases from J; junction bases left unmatched: 24. Germline CDR1 and CDR2: GTSNPN and SVGIG (reference sequence).

This clone was seen a single time. The genes are TRBV9 and TRBJ1-2, with TRBD1 matching 9 bases. The CDR3 totals 16 residues. Germline lookup yields CDR1 SGDLS and CDR2 YYNGEE. J was trimmed by 7 bases and V by 3 bases; bases with no gene match: 13. The CDR3 DNA follows: TGTGCCAGCAGCGCGGCTCCGGGACAGGGACTCCGTGGCTACACCTTC. Its protein product is CASSAAPGQGLRGYTF.

This clone occurred once. The chain employs TRBV6-5 and TRBJ2-1; 8 positions match TRBD2. The CDR3 has 12 amino acids. Germline lookup yields CDR1 MNHEY and CDR2 SVGAGI. J was trimmed by 10 bases and V by 6 bases; bases with no gene match: 5. The CDR3 loop reads CASSGGAREQFF. For the CDR3, the DNA is TGTGCCAGCAGCGGGGGGGCCCGCGAGCAGTTCTTC.

The chain carries TRBV5-1 and TRBJ2-2; TRBD1 is a possible D gene (5 bases). V was pared by 1 base and J by 4 bases, with 11 bases between. The length of the CDR3 is 15 residues. Germline V gene sequence: CDR1 SGHRS, CDR2 YFSETQ. The CDR3 sequence is CASSLLQASTGELFF. Written as DNA, the CDR3 is TGCGCCAGCAGCTTGTTACAGGCTAGCACCGGGGAGCTGTTTTTT.

This sequence joins TRBV4-1 and TRBJ2-1; no clear D gene. From germline, CDR1 is MGHRA and CDR2 YSYEKL. The V end was cut by 1 base, the J end by 5 bases, with 9 bases between. The CDR3 has 14 amino acids. CDR3 DNA sequence: TGCGCCAGCAGCCAAGTACTCGAAGACAATGAGCAGTTCTTC. It specifies CASSQVLEDNEQFF.